Listed here is a single TCR beta chain. Produced via immunoSEQ multiplex PCR; TCRdb's table is partial and in-frame only. The table includes about 63,000 clones, 89% detected once. The data were taken from a study of OX40 agonist ivuxolimab in advanced cancers. The CDR3 contains 13 residues. V lost 5 bases to trimming and J lost 4 bases; unmatched junction nucleotides: 2. Germline CDR1 and CDR2: MNHEY and SMNVEV (reference sequence). V gene TRBV27 combines with J gene TRBJ2-7, with 10 bases aligning to TRBD2. Source: CD4+ or CD8+ T cells sorted from blood, taken in a trial of the OX40 agonist ivuxolimab. This TCR derives from an adult with an advanced solid tumor such as melanoma, head and neck, liver or kidney cancer. This CDR3 is CASSRTSGYEQYF. The CDR3 coding sequence is TGTGCCAGCAGTCGGACTAGCGGATACGAGCAGTACTTC.